The 13 T cell receptor beta chains given below trace back to one sample, sequenced in a study of blood T cell repertoires in COVID-19. Produced via immunoSEQ multiplex PCR; TCRdb's table is partial and in-frame only. The sample has roughly 240,000 clones; 75% to 90% are singletons. Sequencing was carried out using peripheral blood. These receptors all stem from a woman aged 25 to 39 who had recovered from COVID-19.

The rearrangement joins TRBV2 to TRBJ2-7, with 8 nucleotides matching TRBD1. The CDR3 runs to 14 residues. V trimming: 4 bases; J trimming: 3 bases; junction bases outside the gene matches: 5. CDR1 and CDR2 from the germline V gene are SNHLY and FYNNEI. This CDR3 reads CASSAQGTGYEQYF. The CDR3 bases are TGTGCCAGCAGTGCACAAGGGACAGGCTACGAGCAGTACTTC.

J is TRBJ1-2 and V is TRBV5-4; D is uncertain. CDR3 size: 13 residues. Germline values: CDR1 SGHNT, CDR2 YYREEE (reference sequence). Trimming took off 3 bases at V and 8 bases at J, with 14 bases between the two ends. This CDR3 reads CASSSQDLGGYTF. CDR3 nucleotide sequence: TGTGCCAGCAGCTCGCAAGATCTAGGCGGCTACACCTTC.

CDR3 protein: CASSKPGLAGGETGELFF. CDR3 coding DNA: TGTGCCAGCAGCAAACCGGGACTAGCGGGGGGAGAGACCGGGGAGCTGTTTTTT. This chain joins TRBV5-6 and TRBJ2-2; 15 positions agree with TRBD2. The CDR3 extends over 18 amino acids. V shed 4 bases and J 5 bases; nucleotides not matched to a gene: 9. CDR1 is SGHDT and CDR2 is YYEEEE in the germline V gene.

This sequence joins TRBV10-3 and TRBJ1-1; TRBD1 matches at 7 bases. The V segment lost 7 bases and the J segment 3 bases; nucleotides outside the gene matches: 2. Germline-derived CDR1 and CDR2 are ENHRY and SYGVKD. The CDR3 spans 12 residues. Here the CDR3 reads CAITQGDTEAFF. CDR3 nucleotide sequence: TGTGCCATCACCCAGGGGGACACTGAAGCTTTCTTT.

The chain couples TRBV3-1 (or the pseudogene TRBV3-2) to TRBJ2-7; no firm D call. V was shortened by 1 base and J by 4 bases, with 17 bases between the two germline ends. CDR3 length equals 16 residues. Germline loops: CDR1 LGHDT, CDR2 YNNKEL (reference sequence). CDR3 coding DNA: TGTGCCAGCAGCCAAGGGTCGATAAGAGAGAGGTACGAGCAGTACTTC. Protein sequence: CASSQGSIRERYEQYF.

J is TRBJ2-5 and V is TRBV2; D is possibly TRBD1 (5 bases). The CDR3 is made up of 17 amino acids. The V and J ends lost 6 bases and 1 base respectively, with 21 bases between them. Germline CDR1 reads SNHLY; CDR2 reads FYNNEI. CDR3 DNA: TGTGCCAGCAGGAGCAATATAGGGTTCAGGGCCCAAGAGACCCAGTACTTC. Protein product: CASRSNIGFRAQETQYF.

J is TRBJ2-7 and V is TRBV28, with 8 bases identical to TRBD2. From germline, CDR1 is MDHEN and CDR2 SYDVKM. The junction had 11 bases not matched to a gene; V was cut back by 1 base and J by 0 bases. CDR3 length: 18 residues. CDR3 amino acids: CASSLLGSGGPNSYEQYF. Here the CDR3 DNA reads TGTGCCAGCAGTTTATTAGGGAGCGGGGGACCCAACTCCTACGAGCAGTACTTC.

The chain is built from TRBV2 and TRBJ2-5, with D possibly matching TRBD1 (5 bases). V lost 8 bases and J 5 bases, leaving 15 bases between the germline ends. CDR1 SNHLY and CDR2 FYNNEI come from the germline V gene. The length of the CDR3 is 13 residues. CDR3 region: CASRPWGRETQYF. DNA for the CDR3: TGTGCCAGCCGCCCCTGGGGCAGGGAGACCCAGTACTTC.

The chain links TRBV7-2 to TRBJ2-3, with no clear D. From germline, CDR1 is SGHTA and CDR2 FQGNSA. The V and J ends lost 2 bases and 7 bases respectively, with 13 bases between them. The CDR3 extends over 14 amino acids. Here the CDR3 DNA reads TGTGCCAGCAGCTTACACTCCTTAGTTAATACGCAGTATTTT. Translation: CASSLHSLVNTQYF.

The gene calls are TRBV7-2 and TRBJ1-5; 10 bases are a match to TRBD1. CDR3 length: 16 amino acids. Germline values: CDR1 SGHTA, CDR2 FQGNSA. The J segment lost 7 bases and the V segment lost 1 base, leaving 7 bases of the junction unmatched. The CDR3 region is CASSLGGTGAGQPQHF. The CDR3 DNA reads as TGTGCCAGCAGCTTAGGGGGGACAGGGGCCGGCCAGCCCCAGCATTTT.

The chain recombines TRBV3-1 (or the pseudogene TRBV3-2) with TRBJ2-5; 10 positions agree with TRBD1. CDR3 length: 17 residues. V lost 4 bases and J lost 4; bases outside the gene matches: 12. Looked up from germline, CDR1 is LGHDT and CDR2 is YNNKEL (reference sequence). The CDR3 here is CASSLTGTGEGPETQYF. CDR3 bases: TGTGCCAGCAGCCTAACCGGGACAGGGGAAGGGCCAGAGACCCAGTACTTC.

The V call is TRBV3-1 (or the pseudogene TRBV3-2), the J call TRBJ2-1; 14 nucleotides line up with TRBD2. The J segment lost 0 bases and the V segment lost 6 bases, leaving 1 base of the junction unmatched. This CDR3 comprises 16 residues. Germline V gives CDR1 LGHDT, CDR2 YNNKEL (reference sequence). The CDR3 nucleotides are TGTGCCAGCAGGACTAGCGGGGGGGGCTCCTACAATGAGCAGTTCTTC. Translated, it gives CASRTSGGGSYNEQFF.

V usage is TRBV9 and J usage is TRBJ2-7, with TRBD2 as a possible D gene (5 bases). Germline V gives CDR1 SGDLS, CDR2 YYNGEE. The CDR3 runs 14 residues. With 3 bases removed from V and 2 bases from J, the gap between germline ends came to 12 bases. The CDR3 region has the DNA TGTGCCAGCAGCGCCACCCGGGGTCCCTACGAGCAGTACTTC. Its protein is CASSATRGPYEQYF. Full variable domain (rest looked up from reference TRBV9 and TRBJ2-7): DSGVTQTPKHLITATGQRVTLRCSPRSGDLSVYWYQQSLDQGLQFLIQYYNGEERAKGNILERFSAQQFPDLHSELNLSSLELGDSALYFCASSATRGPYEQYFGPGTRLTVT.